This record covers a single T cell receptor beta chain. Its antigen is still unknown. Other DNA sequences in this specimen translate into the identical CDR3. The data stem from a study of cytomegalovirus exposure and HLA in healthy donors. Background on the study: Earlier findings included 100 million to 130 million unique TCR beta sequences obtained from roughly 200 million T cells.

Study conclusions and caveats: Looking again later, the authors saw that most CMV-associated TCR beta chains seemed HLA-restricted. While the bulk of TCR sequences proved rare, some public TCRs turned up in many donors. Of the V segments, some could not be distinguished, including TRBV6-2 and TRBV6-3, and were excluded.

CDR3 length: 15 amino acids. Between the trimmed V and J ends, which lost 3 bases and 6 bases, there was a span of 19 bases. Germline V CDR1 and CDR2: SGHRS, YFSETQ. The study ran its PCR with 60 Vbeta and 13 Jbeta primers. TCRdb's copy holds only in-frame clones and misses some; the assay was immunoSEQ multiplex PCR. This table has 150,000 or so clones, roughly 85% appearing once. The rearrangement links TRBV5-1 to TRBJ2-7; D is possibly TRBD1 (6 bases). What was sequenced was PBMCs. The receptor was isolated from a male donor in good health and CMV-seronegative. The CDR3: CASSSTGTTISEQYF. As DNA, the CDR3 is TGCGCCAGCAGCTCGACCGGGACAACGATCAGCGAGCAGTACTTC. Combining the CDR3 with reference TRBV5-1 and TRBJ2-7 gives the whole variable domain KAGVTQTPRYLIKTRGQQVTLSCSPISGHRSVSWYQQTPGQGLQFLFEYFSETQRNKGNFPGRFSGRQFSNSRSEMNVSTLELGDSALYLCASSSTGTTISEQYFGPGTRLTVT.